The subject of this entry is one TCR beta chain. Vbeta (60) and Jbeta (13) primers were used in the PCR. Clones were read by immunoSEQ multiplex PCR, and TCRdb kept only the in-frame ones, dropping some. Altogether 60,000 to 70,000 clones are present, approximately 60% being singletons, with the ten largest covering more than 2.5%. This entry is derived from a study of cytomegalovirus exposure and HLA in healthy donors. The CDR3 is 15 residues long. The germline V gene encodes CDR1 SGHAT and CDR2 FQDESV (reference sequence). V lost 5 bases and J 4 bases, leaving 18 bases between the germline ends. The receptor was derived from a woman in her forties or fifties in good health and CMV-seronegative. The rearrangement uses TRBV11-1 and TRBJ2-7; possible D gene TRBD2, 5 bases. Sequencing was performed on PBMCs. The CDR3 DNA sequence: TGTGCCAGCAGCCGCCGGACTGGTTTGGGGTACGAGCAGTACTTC. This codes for CASSRRTGLGYEQYF.